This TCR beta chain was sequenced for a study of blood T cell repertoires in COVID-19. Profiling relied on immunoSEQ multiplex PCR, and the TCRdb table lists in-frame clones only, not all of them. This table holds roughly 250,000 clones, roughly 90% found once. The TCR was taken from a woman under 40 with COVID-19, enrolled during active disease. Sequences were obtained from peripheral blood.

The CDR3 coding sequence is TGTGCCAGCAGCTCCCTGGCGGGGGACCATGAGCAGTTCTTC. Translating it yields CASSSLAGDHEQFF. J is TRBJ2-1 and V is TRBV7-2, with 7 bases identical to TRBD2. This CDR3 comprises 14 residues. V shed 4 bases and J 8 bases; nucleotides not matched to a gene: 8. Germline CDR1 SGHTA, CDR2 FQGNSA.